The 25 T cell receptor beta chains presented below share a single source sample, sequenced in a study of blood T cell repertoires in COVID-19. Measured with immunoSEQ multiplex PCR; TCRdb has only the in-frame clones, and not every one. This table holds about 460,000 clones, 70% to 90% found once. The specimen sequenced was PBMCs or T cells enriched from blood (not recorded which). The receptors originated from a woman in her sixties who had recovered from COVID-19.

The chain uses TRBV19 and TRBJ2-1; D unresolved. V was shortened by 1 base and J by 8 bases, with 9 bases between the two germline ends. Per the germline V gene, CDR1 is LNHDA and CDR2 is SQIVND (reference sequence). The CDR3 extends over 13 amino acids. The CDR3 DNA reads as TGTGCCAGTAGTATAGGCCGAGGCCATGAGCAGTTCTTC. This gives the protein CASSIGRGHEQFF.

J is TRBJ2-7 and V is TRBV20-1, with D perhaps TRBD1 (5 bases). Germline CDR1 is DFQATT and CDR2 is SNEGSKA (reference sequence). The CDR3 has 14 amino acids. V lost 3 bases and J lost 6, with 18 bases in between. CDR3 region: CSASNTQGFGEQYV. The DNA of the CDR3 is TGCAGTGCTAGTAATACCCAGGGTTTCGGCGAGCAGTACGTC.

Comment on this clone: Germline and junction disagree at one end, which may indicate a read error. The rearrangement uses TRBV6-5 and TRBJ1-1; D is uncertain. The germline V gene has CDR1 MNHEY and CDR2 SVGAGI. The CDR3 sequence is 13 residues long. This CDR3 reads CASSKRESTEVFF. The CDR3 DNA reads TGTGCCAGCAGCAAAAGGGAGTCGACTGAAGTTTTCTTT.

CDR3 sequence (DNA): TGTGCCAGCAGTTACGGGAGTGGATCCTATGGCTACACCTTC. Translation gives CASSYGSGSYGYTF. V usage is TRBV6-2 or TRBV6-3 and J usage is TRBJ1-2; D gene ambiguous. The CDR3 has 14 amino acids. V lost 2 bases to trimming and J lost 4 bases, with 11 bases between them. Looked up from germline, CDR1 is MNHEY and CDR2 is SVGEGT.

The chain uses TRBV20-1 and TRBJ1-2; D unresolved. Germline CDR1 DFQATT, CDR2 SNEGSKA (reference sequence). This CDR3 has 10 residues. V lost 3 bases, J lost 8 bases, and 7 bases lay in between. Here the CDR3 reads CSASSLGYTF. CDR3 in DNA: TGCAGTGCTAGTTCGTTAGGCTACACCTTC.

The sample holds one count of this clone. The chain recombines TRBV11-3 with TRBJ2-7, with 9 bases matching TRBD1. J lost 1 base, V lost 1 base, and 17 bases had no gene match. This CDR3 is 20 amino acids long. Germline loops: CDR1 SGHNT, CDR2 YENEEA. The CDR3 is CASSLGPQQRTGELSYEQYV. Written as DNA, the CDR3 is TGTGCCAGCAGCTTAGGTCCCCAACAGCGGACAGGGGAACTTTCCTACGAGCAGTACGTC.

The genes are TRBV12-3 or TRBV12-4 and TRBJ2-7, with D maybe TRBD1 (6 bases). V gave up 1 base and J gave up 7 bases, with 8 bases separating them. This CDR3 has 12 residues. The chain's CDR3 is CASSLGQGEQYV. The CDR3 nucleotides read TGTGCCAGCAGTTTAGGGCAGGGGGAGCAGTACGTC.

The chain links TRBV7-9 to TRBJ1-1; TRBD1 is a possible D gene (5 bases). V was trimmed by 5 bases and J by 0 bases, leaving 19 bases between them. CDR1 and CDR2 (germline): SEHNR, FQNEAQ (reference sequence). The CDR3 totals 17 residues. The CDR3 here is CASSPPGQGFMNTEAFF. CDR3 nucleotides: TGTGCCAGCAGCCCACCCGGGCAGGGTTTTATGAACACTGAAGCTTTCTTT.

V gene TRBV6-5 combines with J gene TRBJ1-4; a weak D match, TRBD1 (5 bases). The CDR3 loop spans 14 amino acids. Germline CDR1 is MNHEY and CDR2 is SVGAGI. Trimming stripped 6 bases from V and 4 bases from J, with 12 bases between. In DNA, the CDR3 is TGTGCCAGCAGGCGACAGAGCCTTAATGAAAAACTGTTTTTT. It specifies CASRRQSLNEKLFF.

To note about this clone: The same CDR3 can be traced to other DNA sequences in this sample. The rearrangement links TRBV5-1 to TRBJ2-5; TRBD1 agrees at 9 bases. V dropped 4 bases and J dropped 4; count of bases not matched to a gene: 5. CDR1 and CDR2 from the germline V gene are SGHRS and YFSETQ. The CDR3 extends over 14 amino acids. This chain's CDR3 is CASSLTGGTETQYF. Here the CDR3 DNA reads TGCGCCAGCAGCCTTACAGGGGGCACAGAGACCCAGTACTTC.

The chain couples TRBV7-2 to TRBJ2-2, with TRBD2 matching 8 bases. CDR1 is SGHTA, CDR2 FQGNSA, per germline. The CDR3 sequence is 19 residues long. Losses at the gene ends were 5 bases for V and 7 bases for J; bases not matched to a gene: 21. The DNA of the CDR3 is TGTGCCAGCAGCGCCGGACTAGCAGGGGTCACCCAAAAGATCGGGGAGCTGTTTTTT. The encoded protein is CASSAGLAGVTQKIGELFF.

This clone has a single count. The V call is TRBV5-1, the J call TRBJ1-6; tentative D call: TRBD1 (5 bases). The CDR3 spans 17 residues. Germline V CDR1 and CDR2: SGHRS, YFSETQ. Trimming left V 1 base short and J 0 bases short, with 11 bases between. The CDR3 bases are TGCGCCAGCAGCTTGAGTTCCGGGGGCTCCTATAATTCACCCCTCCACTTT. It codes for CASSLSSGGSYNSPLHF. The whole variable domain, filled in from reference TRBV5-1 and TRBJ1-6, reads KAGVTQTPRYLIKTRGQQVTLSCSPISGHRSVSWYQQTPGQGLQFLFEYFSETQRNKGNFPGRFSGRQFSNSRSEMNVSTLELGDSALYLCASSLSSGGSYNSPLHFGNGTRLTVT.

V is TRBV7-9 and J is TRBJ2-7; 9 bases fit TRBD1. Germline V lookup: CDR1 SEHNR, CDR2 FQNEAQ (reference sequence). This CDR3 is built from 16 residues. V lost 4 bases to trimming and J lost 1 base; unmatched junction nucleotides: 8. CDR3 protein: CASSSTGQGNSYEQYF. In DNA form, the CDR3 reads TGTGCCAGCAGCTCAACGGGACAGGGAAATTCCTACGAGCAGTACTTC.

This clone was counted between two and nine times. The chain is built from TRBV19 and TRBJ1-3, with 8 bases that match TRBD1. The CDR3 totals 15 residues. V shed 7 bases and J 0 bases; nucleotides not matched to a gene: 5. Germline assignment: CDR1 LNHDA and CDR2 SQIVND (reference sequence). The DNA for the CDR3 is TGTGCCAGTAAGACAGGGGTCGACTCTGGAAACACCATATATTTT. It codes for CASKTGVDSGNTIYF.

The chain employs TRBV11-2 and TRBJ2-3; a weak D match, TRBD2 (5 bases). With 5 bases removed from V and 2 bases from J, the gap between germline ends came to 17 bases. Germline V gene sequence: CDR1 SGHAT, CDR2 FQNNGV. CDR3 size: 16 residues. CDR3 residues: CASSRALTTITDTQYF. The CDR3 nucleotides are TGTGCCAGCAGCCGGGCGCTGACTACCATCACAGATACGCAGTATTTT.

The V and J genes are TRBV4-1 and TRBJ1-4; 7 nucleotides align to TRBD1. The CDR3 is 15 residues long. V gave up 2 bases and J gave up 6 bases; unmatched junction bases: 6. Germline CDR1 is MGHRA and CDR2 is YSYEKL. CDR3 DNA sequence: TGCGCCAGCAGCCAAACCCCAGGGGGTTATGAAAAACTGTTTTTT. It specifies CASSQTPGGYEKLFF.

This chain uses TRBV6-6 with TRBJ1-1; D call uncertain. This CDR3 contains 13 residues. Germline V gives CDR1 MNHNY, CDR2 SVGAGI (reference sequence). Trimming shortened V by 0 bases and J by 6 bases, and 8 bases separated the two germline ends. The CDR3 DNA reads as TGTGCCAGCAGTTACTCGAGACAATCTGAAGCTTTCTTT. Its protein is CASSYSRQSEAFF.

The CDR3 DNA is TGTGCCAGCAGCTCCCCGACAGGGGGATCTTCCGGCGGCTACACCTTC. Its protein product is CASSSPTGGSSGGYTF. The rearrangement links TRBV7-8 to TRBJ1-2; 9 bases match TRBD1. The CDR3 sequence is 16 residues long. CDR1 is SGHVS, CDR2 FQNEAQ, per germline. Trimming took 4 bases from V and 8 from J; bases not matched to a gene: 14. Full variable domain (missing parts from reference TRBV7-8 and TRBJ1-2): GAGVSQSPRYKVAKRGQDVALRCDPISGHVSLFWYQQALGQGPEFLTYFQNEAQLDKSGLPSDRFFAERPEGSVSTLKIQRTQQEDSAVYLCASSSPTGGSSGGYTFGSGTRLTVV.

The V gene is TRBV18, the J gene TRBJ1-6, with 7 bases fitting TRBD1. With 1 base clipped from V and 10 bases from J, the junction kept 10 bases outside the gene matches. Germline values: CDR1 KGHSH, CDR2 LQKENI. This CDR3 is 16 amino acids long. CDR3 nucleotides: TGTGCCAGCTCACCACTAGTCCGGGACAGAGACTCACCCCTCCACTTT. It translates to CASSPLVRDRDSPLHF. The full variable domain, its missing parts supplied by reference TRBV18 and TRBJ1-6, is NAGVMQNPRHLVRRRGQEARLRCSPMKGHSHVYWYRQLPEEGLKFMVYLQKENIIDESGMPKERFSAEFPKEGPSILRIQQVVRGDSAAYFCASSPLVRDRDSPLHFGNGTRLTVT.

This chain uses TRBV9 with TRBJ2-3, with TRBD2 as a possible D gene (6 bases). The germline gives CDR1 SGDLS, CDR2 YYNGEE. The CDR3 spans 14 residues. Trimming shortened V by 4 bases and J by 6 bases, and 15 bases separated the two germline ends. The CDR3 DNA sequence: TGTGCCAGCAGCCTACAGACTAGTCCTGATACGCAGTATTTT. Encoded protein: CASSLQTSPDTQYF.

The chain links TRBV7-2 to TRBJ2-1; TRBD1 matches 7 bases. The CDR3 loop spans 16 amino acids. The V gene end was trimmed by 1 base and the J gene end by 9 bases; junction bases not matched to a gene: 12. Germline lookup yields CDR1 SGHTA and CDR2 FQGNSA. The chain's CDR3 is CASSLGVMRGHGEQFF. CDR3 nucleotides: TGTGCCAGCAGCTTAGGGGTCATGAGGGGGCACGGTGAGCAGTTCTTC.

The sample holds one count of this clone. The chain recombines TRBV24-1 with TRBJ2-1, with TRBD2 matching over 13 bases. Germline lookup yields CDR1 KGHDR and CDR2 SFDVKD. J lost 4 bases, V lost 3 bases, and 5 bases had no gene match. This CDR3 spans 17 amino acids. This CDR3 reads CATSDPLAGGPYNEQFF. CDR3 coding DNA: TGTGCCACCAGTGATCCACTAGCGGGGGGGCCGTACAATGAGCAGTTCTTC.

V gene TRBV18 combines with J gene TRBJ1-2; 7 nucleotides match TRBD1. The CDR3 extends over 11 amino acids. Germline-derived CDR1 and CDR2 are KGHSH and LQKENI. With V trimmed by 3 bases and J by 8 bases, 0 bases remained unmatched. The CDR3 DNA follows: TGTGCCAGCTCACCGACAGGGGGCTACACCTTC. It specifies CASSPTGGYTF.

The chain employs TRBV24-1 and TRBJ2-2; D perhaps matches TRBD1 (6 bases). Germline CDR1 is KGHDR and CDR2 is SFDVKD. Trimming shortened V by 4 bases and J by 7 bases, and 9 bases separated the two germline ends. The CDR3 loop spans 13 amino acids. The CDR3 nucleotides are TGTGCCACCAGTGACACGGACAGCGGGGAGCTGTTTTTT. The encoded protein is CATSDTDSGELFF.

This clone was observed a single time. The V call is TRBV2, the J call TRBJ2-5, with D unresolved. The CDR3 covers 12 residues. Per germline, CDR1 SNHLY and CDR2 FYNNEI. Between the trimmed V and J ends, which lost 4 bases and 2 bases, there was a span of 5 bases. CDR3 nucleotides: TGTGCCAGCAGTGTTATACAAGAGACCCAGTACTTC. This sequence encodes CASSVIQETQYF.